The 17 T cell receptor beta chains presented below share a single source sample, sequenced in a study of T-cell reconstitution after alpha-beta-depleted transplantation in children. Using unique molecular identifiers, the investigators prepared the TCRbeta library. One entry per CDR3 protein, called by TCRdb with MiXCR from the PCR reads. The top ten hold over 3.5% of the sample, which has nearly 400,000 distinct CDR3 sequences, over 20% seen once. Here the sequenced sample was PBMCs from the stem cell graft donor, taken from the stem cell graft. The receptor set was obtained from a human donor who donated a stem cell graft to a child with acute myeloid leukemia.

The table lists this clonotype with many counts. The chain carries TRBV20-1 and TRBJ2-3, with D tentatively TRBD2 (5 bases). Germline V gene lookup returns CDR1 DFQATT and CDR2 SNEGSKA (reference sequence). The CDR3 runs 15 residues. Trimming cost V 0 bases and J 5 bases, with 15 bases left between them. Written as DNA, the CDR3 is TGCAGTGCTAGAGATCCGGAGGAGGTGGTAGATACGCAGTATTTT. Residues: CSARDPEEVVDTQYF.

The sample holds a few counts of this clonotype. This chain links TRBV4-2 with TRBJ1-5; perhaps TRBD1 as D (5 bases). V was cut by 5 bases and J by 4 bases, with 15 bases left in between. Germline CDR1 and CDR2: LGHNA and YNFKEQ. This CDR3 region has 15 residues. The CDR3 is CASSIRGAGNQPQHF. The CDR3 nucleotides read TGTGCCAGCAGCATAAGAGGGGCAGGGAATCAGCCCCAGCATTTT.

The chain combines TRBV14 with TRBJ2-5, with TRBD2 identical over 8 bases. J lost 4 bases, V lost 1 base, and 2 bases had no gene match. The CDR3 runs 14 residues. CDR1 is SGHDN and CDR2 is FVKESK in the germline V gene. DNA of the CDR3: TGTGCCAGCAGCCAAGCGGGAGGGAGAGAGACCCAGTACTTC. It yields the protein CASSQAGGRETQYF.

Ten or more counts support this clonotype. The rearrangement joins TRBV5-6 to TRBJ2-7; a weak D match, TRBD1 (6 bases). The CDR3 contains 15 residues. V shed 3 bases and J shed 2 bases, with 15 bases lying between them. Germline assignment: CDR1 SGHDT and CDR2 YYEEEE. CDR3 in DNA: TGTGCCAGCAGCTATGCGGACAGCTATCCCTACGAGCAGTACTTC. Its translation is CASSYADSYPYEQYF. Complete variable domain (other parts from reference TRBV5-6 and TRBJ2-7): DAGVTQSPTHLIKTRGQQVTLRCSPKSGHDTVSWYQQALGQGPQFIFQYYEEEERQRGNFPDRFSGHQFPNYSSELNVNALLLGDSALYLCASSYADSYPYEQYFGPGTRLTVT.

The table lists this clonotype with many counts. The V gene is TRBV29-1, the J gene TRBJ2-3; 11 bases align to TRBD2. This CDR3 has 14 amino acids. Germline V lookup: CDR1 SQVTM, CDR2 ANQGSEA. With 2 bases clipped from V and 6 bases from J, the junction kept 4 bases outside the gene matches. The CDR3 region is CSVETSGSGDTQYF. CDR3 bases: TGCAGCGTTGAAACTAGCGGGAGTGGGGATACGCAGTATTTT.

This clonotype was recorded at least ten times. The chain employs TRBV20-1 and TRBJ1-1; 8 nucleotides agree with TRBD1. The CDR3 has 14 residues. J was trimmed by 4 bases and V by 2 bases; bases with no gene match: 6. CDR1 is DFQATT and CDR2 is SNEGSKA in the germline V gene (reference sequence). CDR3 residues: CSARSTGGATEAFF. The CDR3 nucleotides read TGCAGTGCTAGATCCACAGGGGGTGCCACTGAAGCTTTCTTT.

The rearrangement links TRBV5-1 to TRBJ2-5, with D possibly called TRBD1 or TRBD2 (5 bases each). Germline V CDR1 and CDR2: SGHRS, YFSETQ. This CDR3 has 14 amino acids. V lost 5 bases to trimming and J lost 2 bases, with 13 bases between them. CDR3 residues: CASSTGTPQETQYF. DNA for the CDR3: TGCGCCAGCAGTACCGGGACCCCGCAAGAGACCCAGTACTTC.

This clonotype has more than one count but fewer than ten. The V call is TRBV29-1, the J call TRBJ2-1; TRBD2 agrees at 8 bases. Looked up from germline, CDR1 is SQVTM and CDR2 is ANQGSEA. Unmatched junction bases numbered 5, after V lost 6 bases and J lost 7 bases. The CDR3 extends over 12 amino acids. CDR3: CSVRTSKNEQFF. The CDR3 DNA follows: TGCAGCGTCAGGACTAGCAAAAATGAGCAGTTCTTC.

This clonotype was picked up many times. The V gene is TRBV12-3 or TRBV12-4, the J gene TRBJ2-7; 8 bases line up with TRBD1. Unmatched junction bases numbered 3, after V lost 6 bases and J lost 2 bases. The CDR3 runs to 13 residues. The DNA of the CDR3 is TGTGCCAGCAGAGTGGACAGGGCCTACGAGCAGTACTTC. Amino acids: CASRVDRAYEQYF.

Worth noting for this clonotype: Compared with germline, one end of the junction differs, possibly owing to a read error. The rearrangement joins TRBV5-1 to TRBJ2-1; D is uncertain. Germline CDR1 SGHRS, CDR2 YFSETQ. CDR3 length: 13 amino acids. The CDR3: CAGRLSPGNEQFF. The CDR3 DNA is TGCGCCGGCAGACTCTCCCCAGGCAATGAGCAGTTCTTC.

This clonotype was observed a handful of times. V usage is TRBV29-1 and J usage is TRBJ1-4; D not certain. V lost 0 bases and J lost 14, with 13 bases in between. The CDR3 spans 12 residues. Germline assignment: CDR1 SQVTM and CDR2 ANQGSEA. CDR3 sequence (DNA): TGCAGCGTTGAAGATTGGGGAATAGGTCTGTTTTTT. It is translated as CSVEDWGIGLFF.

This clonotype was counted many times. CDR3 nucleotides: TGTGCCAGCAGCGTAGAAGCGGGCCTCTACGAGCAGTACTTC. Translating it yields CASSVEAGLYEQYF. The chain recombines TRBV9 with TRBJ2-7, with D perhaps TRBD2 (6 bases). Between the trimmed V and J ends, which lost 0 bases and 3 bases, there was a span of 10 bases. The germline V gene has CDR1 SGDLS and CDR2 YYNGEE. The CDR3 has 14 residues.

This clonotype was seen more than once but under ten times. V and J are TRBV7-2 and TRBJ1-2; maybe TRBD1 (6 bases). Germline V lookup: CDR1 SGHTA, CDR2 FQGNSA. Between the trimmed V and J ends, which lost 1 base and 6 bases, there was a span of 15 bases. The CDR3 extends over 15 amino acids. CDR3 in DNA: TGTGCCAGCAGCTTAGTGGGGGCGTTAATAGATGGCTACACCTTC. Encoded protein: CASSLVGALIDGYTF. The complete variable domain, with remaining parts taken from reference TRBV7-2 and TRBJ1-2, reads GAGVSQSPSNKVTEKGKDVELRCDPISGHTALYWYRQSLGQGLEFLIYFQGNSAPDKSGLPSDRFSAERTGGSVSTLTIQRTQQEDSAVYLCASSLVGALIDGYTFGSGTRLTVV.

This clonotype was found a few times. J is TRBJ2-7 and V is TRBV20-1; 13 bases line up with TRBD2. Unmatched junction bases numbered 12, after V lost 1 base and J lost 6 bases. The CDR3 spans 17 residues. Germline values: CDR1 DFQATT, CDR2 SNEGSKA (reference sequence). The CDR3 sequence: CSARVDIGTSGNSEQYF. The CDR3 DNA is TGCAGTGCTAGAGTAGACATCGGGACTAGCGGGAATAGCGAGCAGTACTTC.

This clonotype was counted ten times or more. V and J are TRBV20-1 and TRBJ2-5; TRBD2 aligns across 9 bases. Germline lookup yields CDR1 DFQATT and CDR2 SNEGSKA (reference sequence). The V segment lost 1 base and the J segment 5 bases; nucleotides outside the gene matches: 5. This CDR3 region has 14 residues. CDR3 DNA sequence: TGCAGTGCTAGAGGCTCTAGCGGGATGGAGACCCAGTACTTC. Amino acids: CSARGSSGMETQYF.

The chain combines TRBV2 with TRBJ1-2; TRBD1 matches 9 bases. V lost 6 bases and J lost 6; bases outside the gene matches: 8. The V gene's germline CDR1 is SNHLY and CDR2 FYNNEI. The CDR3 loop spans 14 amino acids. Here the CDR3 reads CASSATGGSDGYTF. The CDR3 DNA follows: TGTGCCAGCAGCGCCACAGGGGGCTCGGATGGCTACACCTTC. The entire variable domain, with the rest obtained from reference TRBV2 and TRBJ1-2, is as follows: EPEVTQTPSHQVTQMGQEVILRCVPISNHLYFYWYRQILGQKVEFLVSFYNNEISEKSEIFDDQFSVERPDGSNFTLKIRSTKLEDSAMYFCASSATGGSDGYTFGSGTRLTVV.

This clonotype has only a few counts. The chain recombines TRBV6-1 with TRBJ2-7; 7 bases align to TRBD1. The V segment lost 7 bases and the J segment 5 bases; nucleotides outside the gene matches: 5. Germline lookup yields CDR1 MNHNS and CDR2 SASEGT. The CDR3 length is 12 residues. The CDR3 sequence is CASIRQGHEQYF. CDR3 nucleotide sequence: TGTGCCAGCATTAGACAGGGACACGAGCAGTACTTC.